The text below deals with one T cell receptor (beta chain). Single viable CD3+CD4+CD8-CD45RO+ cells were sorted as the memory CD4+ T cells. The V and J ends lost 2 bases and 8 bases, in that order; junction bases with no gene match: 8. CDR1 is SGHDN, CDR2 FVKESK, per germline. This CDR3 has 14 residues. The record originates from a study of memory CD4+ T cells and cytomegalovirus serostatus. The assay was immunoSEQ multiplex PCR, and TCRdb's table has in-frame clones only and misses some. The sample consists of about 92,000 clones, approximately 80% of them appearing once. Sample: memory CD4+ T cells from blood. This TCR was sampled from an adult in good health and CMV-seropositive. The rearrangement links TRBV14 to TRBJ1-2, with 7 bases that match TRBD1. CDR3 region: CASSQRTGQEGYTF. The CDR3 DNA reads TGTGCCAGCAGCCAAAGGACAGGCCAAGAGGGCTACACCTTC.